This record covers a single T cell receptor beta chain. V lost 0 bases, J lost 0 bases, and 8 bases lay in between. The CDR3 is 15 amino acids. From germline, CDR1 is DFQATT and CDR2 SNEGSKA (reference sequence). The entry originates in a study of T cells in Graves' hyperthyroidism and ophthalmopathy. Study summary: Blood was drawn when the patient was first diagnosed and still untreated.

TCR beta CDR3 regions were amplified from RNA. TCR CDR3 underwent first-round RT-PCR with the HTBI primer set. A single record per CDR3 protein comes from TCRdb applying MiXCR to the multiplex PCR reads. The table has around 430,000 distinct CDR3 sequences, 14% to 15% seen once. The chain couples TRBV20-1 to TRBJ2-2, with D perhaps matching TRBD1 (5 bases). Input material: blood. This TCR was recovered from a woman aged 25-40 years with Graves' hyperthyroidism. CDR3 in DNA: TGCAGTGCTAGAGATTGGGGCGCGAACACCGGGGAGCTGTTTTTT. Its translation: CSARDWGANTGELFF.